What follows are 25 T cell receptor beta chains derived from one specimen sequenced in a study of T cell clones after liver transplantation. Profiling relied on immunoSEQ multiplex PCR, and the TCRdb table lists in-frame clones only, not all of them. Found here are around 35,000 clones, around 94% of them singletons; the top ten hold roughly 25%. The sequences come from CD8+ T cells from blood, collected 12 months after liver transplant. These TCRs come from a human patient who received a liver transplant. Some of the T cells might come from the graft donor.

CDR3 protein: CASRALAGGFGETQYF. The CDR3 DNA is TGTGCCAGCAGAGCACTAGCGGGAGGATTCGGGGAGACCCAGTACTTC. This sequence joins TRBV27 and TRBJ2-5; 12 nucleotides match TRBD2. Germline V lookup: CDR1 MNHEY, CDR2 SMNVEV (reference sequence). The CDR3 contains 16 residues. Germline trimming cut 6 bases from V and 5 bases from J; bases unmatched to any gene: 10.

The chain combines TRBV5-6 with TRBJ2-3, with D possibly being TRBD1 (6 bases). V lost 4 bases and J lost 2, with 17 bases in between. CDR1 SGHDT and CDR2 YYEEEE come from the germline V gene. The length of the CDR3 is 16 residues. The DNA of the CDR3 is TGTGCCAGCAGCCCCGCCGGACAGACTTACACAGATACGCAGTATTTT. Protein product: CASSPAGQTYTDTQYF.

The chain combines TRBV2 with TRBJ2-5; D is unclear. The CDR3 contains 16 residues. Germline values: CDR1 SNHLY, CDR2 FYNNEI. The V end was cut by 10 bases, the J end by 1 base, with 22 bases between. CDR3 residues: CAISISLGLIQETQYF. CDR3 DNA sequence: TGTGCCATCTCCATCTCTCTGGGCTTAATCCAAGAGACCCAGTACTTC.

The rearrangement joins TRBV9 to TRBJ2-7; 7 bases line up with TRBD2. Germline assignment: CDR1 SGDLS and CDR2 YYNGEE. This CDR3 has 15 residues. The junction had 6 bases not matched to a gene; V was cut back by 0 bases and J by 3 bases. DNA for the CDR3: TGTGCCAGCAGCGTAGGGGCGGGAGACCTCTACGAGCAGTACTTC. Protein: CASSVGAGDLYEQYF.

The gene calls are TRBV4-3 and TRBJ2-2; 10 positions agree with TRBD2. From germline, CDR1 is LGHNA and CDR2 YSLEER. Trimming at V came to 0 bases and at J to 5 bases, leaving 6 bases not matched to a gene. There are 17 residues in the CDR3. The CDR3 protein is CASSQEYSGRRTGELFF. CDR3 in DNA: TGCGCCAGCAGCCAAGAGTATAGCGGGAGGAGGACCGGGGAGCTGTTTTTT.

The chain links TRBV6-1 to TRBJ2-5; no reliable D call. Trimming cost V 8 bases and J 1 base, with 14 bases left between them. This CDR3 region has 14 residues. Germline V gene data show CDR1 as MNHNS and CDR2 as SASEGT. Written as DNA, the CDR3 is TGTGCCAGCGGATCTAGGAGAATCCAAGAGACCCAGTACTTC. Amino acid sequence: CASGSRRIQETQYF.

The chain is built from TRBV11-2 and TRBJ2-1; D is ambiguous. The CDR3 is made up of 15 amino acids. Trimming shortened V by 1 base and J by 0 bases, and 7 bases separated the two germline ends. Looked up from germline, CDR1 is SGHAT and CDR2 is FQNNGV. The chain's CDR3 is CASSLAFSSYNEQFF. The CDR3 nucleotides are TGTGCCAGCAGCTTAGCGTTTAGCTCCTACAATGAGCAGTTCTTC.

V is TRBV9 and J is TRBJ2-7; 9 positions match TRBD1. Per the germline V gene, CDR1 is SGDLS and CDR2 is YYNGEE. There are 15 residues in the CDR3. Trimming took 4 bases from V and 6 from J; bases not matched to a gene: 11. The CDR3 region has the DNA TGTGCCAGCAGCACTGGTGGGACAGGGCTGGCCGAGCAGTACTTC. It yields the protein CASSTGGTGLAEQYF.

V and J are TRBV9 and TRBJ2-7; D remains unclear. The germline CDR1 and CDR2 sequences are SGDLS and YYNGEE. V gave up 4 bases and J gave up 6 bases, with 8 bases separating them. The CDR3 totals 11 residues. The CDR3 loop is CASSKGIEQYF. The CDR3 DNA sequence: TGTGCCAGCAGCAAAGGGATCGAGCAGTACTTC.

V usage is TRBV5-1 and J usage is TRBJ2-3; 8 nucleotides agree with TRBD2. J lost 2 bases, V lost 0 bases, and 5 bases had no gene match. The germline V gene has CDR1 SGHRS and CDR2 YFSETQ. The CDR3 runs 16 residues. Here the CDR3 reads CASSLAISGTTDTQYF. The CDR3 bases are TGCGCCAGCAGCTTGGCAATTAGCGGGACCACAGATACGCAGTATTTT. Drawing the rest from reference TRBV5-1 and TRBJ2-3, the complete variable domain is KAGVTQTPRYLIKTRGQQVTLSCSPISGHRSVSWYQQTPGQGLQFLFEYFSETQRNKGNFPGRFSGRQFSNSRSEMNVSTLELGDSALYLCASSLAISGTTDTQYFGPGTRLTVL.

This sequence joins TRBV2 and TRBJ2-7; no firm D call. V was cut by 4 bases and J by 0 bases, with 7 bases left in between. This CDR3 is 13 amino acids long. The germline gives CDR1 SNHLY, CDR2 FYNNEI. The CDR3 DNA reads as TGTGCCAGCAGTGTTGTGGTCTCCTACGAGCAGTACTTC. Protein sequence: CASSVVVSYEQYF.

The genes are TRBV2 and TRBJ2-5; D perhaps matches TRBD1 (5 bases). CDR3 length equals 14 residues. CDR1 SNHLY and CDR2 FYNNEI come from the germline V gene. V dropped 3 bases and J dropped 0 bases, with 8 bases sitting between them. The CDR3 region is CASSDRQYQETQYF. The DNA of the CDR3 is TGTGCCAGCAGTGACCGACAGTACCAAGAGACCCAGTACTTC.

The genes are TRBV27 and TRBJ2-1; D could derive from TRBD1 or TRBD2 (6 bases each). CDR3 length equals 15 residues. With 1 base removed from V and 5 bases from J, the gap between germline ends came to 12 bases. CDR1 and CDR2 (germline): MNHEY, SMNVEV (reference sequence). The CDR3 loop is CASSLYTGANNEQFF. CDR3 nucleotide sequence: TGTGCCAGCAGTTTATATACGGGGGCAAACAATGAGCAGTTCTTC.

The CDR3: CSVAIRQGGTDTQYF. The CDR3 DNA is TGCAGCGTTGCGATCCGTCAGGGAGGCACAGATACGCAGTATTTT. The V gene is TRBV29-1, the J gene TRBJ2-3, with D perhaps given as TRBD1 or TRBD2 (5 bases each). The CDR3 consists of 15 residues. The V end was cut by 4 bases, the J end by 1 base, with 15 bases between. CDR1 SQVTM and CDR2 ANQGSEA come from the germline V gene.

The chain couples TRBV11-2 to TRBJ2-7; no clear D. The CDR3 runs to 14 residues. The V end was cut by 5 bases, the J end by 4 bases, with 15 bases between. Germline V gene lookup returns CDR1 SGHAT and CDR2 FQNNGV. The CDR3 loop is CASSPQNNVYEQYF. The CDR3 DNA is TGTGCCAGCAGCCCCCAGAATAACGTTTACGAGCAGTACTTC. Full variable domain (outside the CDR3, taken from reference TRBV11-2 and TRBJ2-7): EAGVAQSPRYKIIEKRQSVAFWCNPISGHATLYWYQQILGQGPKLLIQFQNNGVVDDSQLPKDRFSAERLKGVDSTLKIQPAKLEDSAVYLCASSPQNNVYEQYFGPGTRLTVT.

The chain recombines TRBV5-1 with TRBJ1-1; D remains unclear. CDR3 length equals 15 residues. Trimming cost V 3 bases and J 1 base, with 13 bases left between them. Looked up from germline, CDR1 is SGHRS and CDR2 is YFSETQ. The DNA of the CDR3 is TGCGCCAGCAGCTCGACACGGCAGACGAACACTGAAGCTTTCTTT. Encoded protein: CASSSTRQTNTEAFF.

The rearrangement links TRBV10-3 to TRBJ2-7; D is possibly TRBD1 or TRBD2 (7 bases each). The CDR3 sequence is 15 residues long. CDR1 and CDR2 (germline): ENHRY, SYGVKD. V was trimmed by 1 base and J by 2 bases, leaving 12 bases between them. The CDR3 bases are TGTGCCATCAGTGAGTGGGCAGGGGGGGCCTACGAGCAGTACTTC. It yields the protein CAISEWAGGAYEQYF.

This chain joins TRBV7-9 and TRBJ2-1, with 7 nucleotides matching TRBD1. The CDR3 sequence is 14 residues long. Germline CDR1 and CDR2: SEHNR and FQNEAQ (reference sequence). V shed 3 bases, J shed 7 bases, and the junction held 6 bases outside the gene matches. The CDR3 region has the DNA TGTGCCAGCAGCTTCCTTATACAGGGGAATGAGCAGTTCTTC. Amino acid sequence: CASSFLIQGNEQFF.

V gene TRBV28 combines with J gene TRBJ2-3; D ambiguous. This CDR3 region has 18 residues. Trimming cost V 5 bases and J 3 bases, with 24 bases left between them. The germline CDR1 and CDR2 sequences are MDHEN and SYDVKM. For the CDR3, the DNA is TGTGCCAGCAGTCCCCCCGCCGAGGCGCGGCGTGGGACAGATACGCAGTATTTT. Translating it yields CASSPPAEARRGTDTQYF. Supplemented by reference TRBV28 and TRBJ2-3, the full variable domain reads DVKVTQSSRYLVKRTGEKVFLECVQDMDHENMFWYRQDPGLGLRLIYFSYDVKMKEKGDIPEGYSVSREKKERFSLILESASTNQTSMYLCASSPPAEARRGTDTQYFGPGTRLTVL.

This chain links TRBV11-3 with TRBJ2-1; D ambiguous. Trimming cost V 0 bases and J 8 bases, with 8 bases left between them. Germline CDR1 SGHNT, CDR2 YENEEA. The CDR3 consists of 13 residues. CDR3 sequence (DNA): TGTGCCAGCAGCTTAGAGGCTAGGGATGAGCAGTTCTTC. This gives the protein CASSLEARDEQFF. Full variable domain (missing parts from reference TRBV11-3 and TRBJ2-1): EAGVVQSPRYKIIEKKQPVAFWCNPISGHNTLYWYLQNLGQGPELLIRYENEEAVDDSQLPKDRFSAERLKGVDSTLKIQPAELGDSAVYLCASSLEARDEQFFGPGTRLTVL.

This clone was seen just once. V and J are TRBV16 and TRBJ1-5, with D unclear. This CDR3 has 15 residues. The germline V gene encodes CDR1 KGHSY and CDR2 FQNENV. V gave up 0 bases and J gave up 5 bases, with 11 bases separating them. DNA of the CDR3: TGTGCCAGCAGCCAATCGGCGGGATACGATCAGCCCCAGCATTTT. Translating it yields CASSQSAGYDQPQHF.

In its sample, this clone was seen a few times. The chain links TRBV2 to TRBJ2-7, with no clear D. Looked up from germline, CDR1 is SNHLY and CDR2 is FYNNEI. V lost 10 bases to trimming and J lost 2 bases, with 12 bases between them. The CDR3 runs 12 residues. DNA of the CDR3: TGTGCCACCCAAGGTCCAGCCTACGAGCAGTACTTC. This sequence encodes CATQGPAYEQYF.

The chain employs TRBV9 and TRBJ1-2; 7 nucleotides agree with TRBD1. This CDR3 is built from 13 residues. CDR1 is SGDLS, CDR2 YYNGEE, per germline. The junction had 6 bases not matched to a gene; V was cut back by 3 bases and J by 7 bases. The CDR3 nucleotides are TGTGCCAGCAGCGGGGGACAGCCTCTTGGCTACACCTTC. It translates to CASSGGQPLGYTF.

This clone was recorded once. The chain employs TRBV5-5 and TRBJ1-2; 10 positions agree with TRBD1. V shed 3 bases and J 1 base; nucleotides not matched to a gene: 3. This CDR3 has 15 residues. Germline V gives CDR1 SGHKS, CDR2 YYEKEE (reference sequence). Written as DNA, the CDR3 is TGTGCCAGCAGCTGGGGGGACAGGGGTAACTATGGCTACACCTTC. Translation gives CASSWGDRGNYGYTF.

The CDR3 reads CASSLPTGSSYNEQFF. CDR3 sequence (DNA): TGTGCCAGCAGCTTGCCCACAGGGAGCTCCTACAATGAGCAGTTCTTC. V usage is TRBV7-3 and J usage is TRBJ2-1, with D possibly matching TRBD1 (6 bases). Germline V gene sequence: CDR1 SGHTA, CDR2 FQGTGA. Deletions cut 3 bases from V and 0 bases from J, with 12 bases between. The CDR3 has 16 amino acids.